This T cell receptor (beta chain) was recovered during a study of CD8 T cells in Susac syndrome. RNA was extracted with the RNeasy kit, and a quantity of about 0.5 to 1 ug was reverse transcribed using random hexamers. Multiplex immunoSEQ PCR targeted 54 Vbeta and 13 Jbeta TCR beta segments. Via MiXCR, TCRdb re-called the immunoSEQ multiplex PCR reads, giving one row per CDR3 protein. The sample lists some 300,000 distinct CDR3 sequences; 89% were seen once. In blood CD8+ and CD4+ T cells, TCR beta underwent sequencing. The TEMRA cells underwent FACS enrichment, while the CD8+ and CD4+ T cells underwent negative isolation. The length of the CDR3 is 14 residues. CDR1 and CDR2 from the germline V gene are SGHNT and YYREEE (reference sequence). The V segment lost 2 bases and the J segment 7 bases; nucleotides outside the gene matches: 1.

The receptor comes from a human donor with multiple sclerosis. V and J are TRBV5-4 and TRBJ2-2; 11 bases agree with TRBD1. The sequencing input was CD8+ T cells from PBMCs. The CDR3 loop reads CASSFGTGGGELFF. CDR3 coding DNA: TGTGCCAGCAGCTTTGGGACAGGGGGCGGGGAGCTGTTTTTT.